This TCR beta chain was retrieved from a study of T cells after somatic rescue of genetic block. Produced via immunoSEQ multiplex PCR; TCRdb's table is partial and in-frame only. Among tens of thousands of clones listed, 90% to 95% were seen once. This CDR3 spans 13 amino acids. V lost 2 bases and J 6 bases, leaving 11 bases between the germline ends. Per germline, CDR1 SGHDT and CDR2 YYEEEE. The sample taken for sequencing was peripheral blood mononuclear cells (PBMCs). This TCR derives from a man between 40 and 49 years old. The chain combines TRBV5-6 with TRBJ1-2, with D tentatively TRBD1 (6 bases). The chain's CDR3 is CASSFPPGDGYTF. CDR3 DNA: TGTGCCAGCAGCTTCCCGCCAGGGGATGGCTACACCTTC.